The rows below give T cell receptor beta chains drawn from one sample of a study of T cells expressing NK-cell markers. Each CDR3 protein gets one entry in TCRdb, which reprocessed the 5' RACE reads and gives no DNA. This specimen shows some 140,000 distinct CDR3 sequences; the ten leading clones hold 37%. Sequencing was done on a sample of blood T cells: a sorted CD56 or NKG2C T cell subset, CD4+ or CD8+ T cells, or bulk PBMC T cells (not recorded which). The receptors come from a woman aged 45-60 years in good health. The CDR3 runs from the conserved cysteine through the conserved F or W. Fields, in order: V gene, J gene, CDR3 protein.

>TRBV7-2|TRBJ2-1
CASSLEGWNEQFF
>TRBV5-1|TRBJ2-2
CASSFATSGGELFF
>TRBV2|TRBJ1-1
CASSEARGPWPEAFF
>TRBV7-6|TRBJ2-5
CASSPGPGAETQYF
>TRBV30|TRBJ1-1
CAWRDVGEAFF
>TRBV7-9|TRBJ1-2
CASSSTGYGYGYTF
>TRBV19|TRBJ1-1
CAVGAGRNTEAFF
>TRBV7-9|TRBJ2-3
CASSLDWTSEITDTQYF
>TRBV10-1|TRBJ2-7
CASSDYGIGKEQYF
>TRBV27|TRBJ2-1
CASSSLGLAGGDEQFF
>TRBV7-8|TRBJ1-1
CASSLATLGPTEAFF
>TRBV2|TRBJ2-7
CASLAGAEYEQYF
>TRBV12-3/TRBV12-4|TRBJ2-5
CASSPFDSNIIETQYF
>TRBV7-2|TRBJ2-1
CASSLDIGRSYNEQFF
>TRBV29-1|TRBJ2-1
CSSFGVIVGDMVNEQFF
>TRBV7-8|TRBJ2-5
CASSGDRGGETQYF
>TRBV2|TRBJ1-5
CASSEDSPALNQPQHF
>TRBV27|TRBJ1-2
CASSGTLQGYTF
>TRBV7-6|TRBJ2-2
CASSQQGANTGELFF
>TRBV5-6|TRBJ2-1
CASSPGGGGFNEQFF
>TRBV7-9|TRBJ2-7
CASSMGTAGTSGMEQYF
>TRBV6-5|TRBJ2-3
CASSYNGGKGASTDTQYF